The 31 T cell receptor beta chains listed next were all sequenced from one sample in a study of T cells after yellow fever vaccination (dated by TCRdb to about 2019). Explained via the paper, the treatment or condition label denotes: live attenuated yellow fever vaccine strain. The protocol used for the library was 5' RACE. Sequencing instrument: Illumina HiSeq 2500. The public reads were reanalyzed by TCRdb: fastp trimming at Q25, MiXCR alignment, in-frame beta chains only. Merged by CDR3 protein, the rows form single entries marked with the most common genes and DNA. The sample includes 200,000 to 250,000 distinct CDR3 sequences, with 6.5% to 8.5% observed a single time. Clones ranked in the top ten supply approximately 0.85% of the sample. The input for sequencing was CD4+ T cells sorted from PBMCs, taken 15 days after the yellow fever booster vaccination. All receptors come from a man aged 25-45 years who received the YFV17D yellow fever vaccine.

This clonotype came up many times. This chain connects TRBV7-9 to TRBJ2-1; D may be TRBD2 (6 bases). This CDR3 contains 15 residues. From germline, CDR1 is SEHNR and CDR2 FQNEAQ (reference sequence). The V end lost 5 bases, the J end lost 1 base, and 12 bases lay between the germline ends. The CDR3 DNA reads as TGTGCCAGCAGCCCACGGGGGTGGTCCTACAATGAGCAGTTCTTC. Translating it yields CASSPRGWSYNEQFF.

The chain has TRBV7-2 and TRBJ2-5, with 10 bases lining up with TRBD2. There are 16 residues in the CDR3. Trimming removed 5 bases from V and 1 base from J; junction bases left unmatched: 7. Looked up from germline, CDR1 is SGHTA and CDR2 is FQGNSA. CDR3 in DNA: TGTGCCAGCAGCGCCGGAGCGGGAGGGCCCCAAGAGACCCAGTACTTC. This gives the protein CASSAGAGGPQETQYF.

At least ten counts were recorded for this clonotype. The chain uses TRBV7-2 and TRBJ2-5; D is undetermined. This CDR3 is 14 amino acids long. The V gene's germline CDR1 is SGHTA and CDR2 FQGNSA. V dropped 2 bases and J dropped 2 bases, with 9 bases sitting between them. The CDR3 loop reads CASSLSPTQETQYF. The CDR3 DNA follows: TGTGCCAGCAGCTTAAGCCCGACGCAAGAGACCCAGTACTTC. Supplemented by reference TRBV7-2 and TRBJ2-5, the full variable domain reads GAGVSQSPSNKVTEKGKDVELRCDPISGHTALYWYRQSLGQGLEFLIYFQGNSAPDKSGLPSDRFSAERTGGSVSTLTIQRTQQEDSAVYLCASSLSPTQETQYFGPGTRLLVL.

This clonotype has a handful of counts. The chain recombines TRBV15 with TRBJ2-7, with a tentative D call TRBD2 (5 bases). The germline V gene has CDR1 LNHNV and CDR2 YYDKDF (reference sequence). V was pared by 0 bases and J by 7 bases, with 13 bases between. The length of the CDR3 is 14 residues. The CDR3 region is CATSRDRVTGEQYF. CDR3 DNA sequence: TGTGCCACCAGCAGAGACCGGGTTACGGGAGAGCAGTACTTC.

This clonotype was found many times. This rearrangement joins TRBV12-3 or TRBV12-4 to TRBJ2-2, with D unclear. Between the trimmed V and J ends, which lost 1 base and 6 bases, there was a span of 15 bases. CDR3 size: 16 residues. In DNA, the CDR3 is TGTGCCAGCAGTTTAGGATGGACCAACCGGGCCGGGGAGCTGTTTTTT. Its translation: CASSLGWTNRAGELFF.

This clonotype showed up just a few times. The chain carries TRBV3-1 and TRBJ1-1, with D tentatively TRBD1 (6 bases). V dropped 1 base and J dropped 0 bases, with 12 bases sitting between them. CDR1 and CDR2 from the germline V gene are LGHDT and YNNKEL (reference sequence). This CDR3 has 16 amino acids. The CDR3: CASSQGGGRMNTEAFF. The CDR3 bases are TGTGCCAGCAGCCAAGGAGGGGGTCGGATGAACACTGAAGCTTTCTTT.

This clonotype was seen repeatedly, ten times or more. The J gene is TRBJ2-3, the V gene TRBV7-2; a weak D match, TRBD1 (5 bases). Trimming removed 5 bases at V and 7 bases at J, with 10 bases between. CDR1 and CDR2 from the germline V gene are SGHTA and FQGNSA. The CDR3 totals 12 residues. For the CDR3, the DNA is TGTGCCAGCAGCCCGACAGTGAATACGCAGTATTTT. It is translated as CASSPTVNTQYF. Using reference TRBV7-2 and TRBJ2-3 for the parts outside the CDR3, the full variable domain is GAGVSQSPSNKVTEKGKDVELRCDPISGHTALYWYRQSLGQGLEFLIYFQGNSAPDKSGLPSDRFSAERTGGSVSTLTIQRTQQEDSAVYLCASSPTVNTQYFGPGTRLTVL.

This clonotype was detected ten times or more. This chain uses TRBV6-5 with TRBJ2-3; weak D call: TRBD2 (5 bases). The V gene lost 6 bases and the J gene lost 6 bases, with 10 bases spanning the gap. This CDR3 is 12 amino acids long. Germline V gives CDR1 MNHEY, CDR2 SVGAGI. The CDR3 DNA follows: TGTGCCAGCAGGGCCGGCGGGGATACGCAGTATTTT. This codes for CASRAGGDTQYF.

This clonotype was detected only a few times. The J gene is TRBJ1-5, the V gene TRBV15, with D uncertain. The CDR3 runs 13 residues. V was cut by 5 bases and J by 7 bases, with 12 bases left in between. Germline CDR1 and CDR2: LNHNV and YYDKDF (reference sequence). The CDR3 DNA sequence: TGTGCCACCAGCTTGGGGATGGGACAGCCCCAGCATTTT. Its protein is CATSLGMGQPQHF.

Details on this clonotype: At one end the junction does not follow the germline gene, possibly because of a read error. The chain employs TRBV6-5 and TRBJ1-1; 7 bases align to TRBD1. This CDR3 has 16 amino acids. Germline CDR1 reads MNHEY; CDR2 reads SVGAGI. In DNA form, the CDR3 reads TGTGTCAGCAGTTACTCGACAGGGTACGTGAATACTGAAGCTTTCTTT. Translating it yields CVSSYSTGYVNTEAFF.

This clonotype turned up a few times. The chain carries TRBV29-1 and TRBJ2-6, with TRBD1 matching over 8 bases. The ends lost 6 bases at V and 1 base at J; junction bases unmatched: 11. Germline loops: CDR1 SQVTM, CDR2 ANQGSEA. This CDR3 comprises 17 residues. Here the CDR3 reads CSVASRDRSSGANVLTF. CDR3 nucleotide sequence: TGCAGCGTGGCATCCAGGGACAGGTCGTCTGGGGCCAACGTCCTGACTTTC.

This clonotype was observed many times. V and J are TRBV24-1 and TRBJ2-2; 9 bases match TRBD1. After removal of 4 bases from V and 0 bases from J, the junction contained 5 bases not matched to a gene. This CDR3 region has 17 residues. CDR1 is KGHDR, CDR2 SFDVKD, per germline. DNA for the CDR3: TGTGCCACCAGTGACCCGGGACAGGGATCGAACACCGGGGAGCTGTTTTTT. Translating gives CATSDPGQGSNTGELFF.

This clonotype was picked up a small number of times. This sequence joins TRBV27 and TRBJ2-2, with 7 bases aligning to TRBD1. V shed 5 bases, J shed 1 base, and the junction held 13 bases outside the gene matches. The CDR3 runs 18 residues. Germline CDR1 and CDR2: MNHEY and SMNVEV (reference sequence). For the CDR3, the DNA is TGTGCCAGCAGTCAAAGGACAGGAACCCTTTTGAACACCGGGGAGCTGTTTTTT. Its translation: CASSQRTGTLLNTGELFF.

This chain links TRBV5-4 with TRBJ2-7, with 12 bases that match TRBD2. J was trimmed by 6 bases and V by 2 bases; bases with no gene match: 6. Per germline, CDR1 SGHNT and CDR2 YYREEE (reference sequence). CDR3 length: 15 amino acids. CDR3 sequence reads: CASSLRTSGNREQYF. Written as DNA, the CDR3 is TGTGCCAGCAGCTTAAGGACTAGCGGGAACCGCGAGCAGTACTTC.

This clonotype showed up just a few times. V gene TRBV7-2 combines with J gene TRBJ2-7, with D possibly being TRBD1 (5 bases). The CDR3 runs 13 residues. V lost 3 bases and J lost 2, with 8 bases in between. The germline V gene has CDR1 SGHTA and CDR2 FQGNSA. The CDR3: CASSLMGPYEQYF. The CDR3 DNA is TGTGCCAGCAGCTTGATGGGGCCCTACGAGCAGTACTTC.

Only a few counts were recorded for this clonotype. This rearrangement joins TRBV20-1 to TRBJ2-3; TRBD2 matches at 7 bases. This CDR3 comprises 14 residues. The germline V gene has CDR1 DFQATT and CDR2 SNEGSKA (reference sequence). Unmatched junction bases numbered 4, after V lost 3 bases and J lost 1 base. The CDR3 DNA sequence: TGCAGTGCTAGTGATGGGGGGGGCACAGATACGCAGTATTTT. Translation gives CSASDGGGTDTQYF.

V is TRBV29-1 and J is TRBJ2-3; D remains ambiguous. Germline V gene lookup returns CDR1 SQVTM and CDR2 ANQGSEA. Trimming shortened V by 6 bases and J by 1 base, and 17 bases separated the two germline ends. The CDR3 spans 15 residues. CDR3 sequence: CSVAPRKLGTDTQYF. CDR3 DNA: TGCAGCGTGGCCCCCCGGAAGTTGGGCACAGATACGCAGTATTTT.

This chain joins TRBV7-9 and TRBJ1-1, with 7 bases lining up with TRBD1. CDR3 length: 12 amino acids. Germline loops: CDR1 SEHNR, CDR2 FQNEAQ (reference sequence). V trimming: 2 bases; J trimming: 11 bases; junction bases outside the gene matches: 5. Here the CDR3 reads CASSLIGGDAFF. Here the CDR3 DNA reads TGTGCCAGCAGCTTAATAGGGGGCGATGCTTTCTTT.

This clonotype was recorded at least ten times. V is TRBV7-9 and J is TRBJ2-1; D unclear. Germline-derived CDR1 and CDR2 are SEHNR and FQNEAQ (reference sequence). Trimming pared 3 bases from V and 10 bases from J, leaving 10 bases between. The CDR3 loop spans 12 amino acids. The CDR3 DNA reads as TGTGCCAGCAGCTTGGCCGGGCGGGAGCAGTTCTTC. This translates into CASSLAGREQFF. The variable domain in full, completed from reference TRBV7-9 and TRBJ2-1, reads DTGVSQNPRHKITKRGQNVTFRCDPISEHNRLYWYRQTLGQGPEFLTYFQNEAQLEKSRLLSDRFSAERPKGSFSTLEIQRTEQGDSAMYLCASSLAGREQFFGPGTRLTVL.

This chain connects TRBV6-1 to TRBJ2-7; 7 nucleotides align to TRBD2. The CDR3 totals 13 residues. V trimming: 6 bases; J trimming: 2 bases; junction bases outside the gene matches: 4. Germline V gene data show CDR1 as MNHNS and CDR2 as SASEGT. The CDR3 loop reads CASRTGTTYEQYF. Here the CDR3 DNA reads TGTGCCAGCAGGACCGGGACTACCTACGAGCAGTACTTC.

The rearrangement uses TRBV11-3 and TRBJ2-5, with TRBD2 matching over 9 bases. Germline assignment: CDR1 SGHNT and CDR2 YENEEA. The CDR3 contains 15 residues. V trimming: 4 bases; J trimming: 7 bases; junction bases outside the gene matches: 10. The CDR3 spells CASSSGTSTSGTQYF. The CDR3 nucleotides are TGTGCCAGCAGCTCCGGGACTAGCACCTCAGGGACCCAGTACTTC. Based on the CDR3 plus reference TRBV11-3 and TRBJ2-5, the full variable domain is EAGVVQSPRYKIIEKKQPVAFWCNPISGHNTLYWYLQNLGQGPELLIRYENEEAVDDSQLPKDRFSAERLKGVDSTLKIQPAELGDSAVYLCASSSGTSTSGTQYFGPGTRLLVL.

This clonotype has only a few counts. The V and J genes are TRBV12-3 or TRBV12-4 and TRBJ2-5; possibly TRBD1 or TRBD2 for D (7 bases each). This CDR3 has 16 residues. Trimming left V 6 bases short and J 5 bases short, with 22 bases between. CDR3 DNA sequence: TGTGCCAGCAGCACGGGGGGACAGCTAGCTTCGGAGACCCAGTACTTC. Translated: CASSTGGQLASETQYF.

The chain carries TRBV2 and TRBJ2-7; 9 bases are shared with TRBD1. CDR3 size: 13 residues. The trim removed 5 bases at V and 6 bases at J, leaving 5 bases unmatched. Germline lookup yields CDR1 SNHLY and CDR2 FYNNEI. The CDR3 nucleotides read TGTGCCAGCAGTTTACAGGGGGCGGCCGAGCAGTACTTC. It is translated as CASSLQGAAEQYF.

To note about this clonotype: A much more abundant neighbour one base away suggests this may be a read error. The rearrangement uses TRBV28 and TRBJ2-6; perhaps TRBD2 as D (6 bases). The CDR3 covers 17 residues. CDR1 MDHEN and CDR2 SYDVKM come from the germline V gene. This CDR3 is CSSRSRPGRSGANVLTF. For the CDR3, the DNA is TGTTCCAGCAGATCCCGACCGGGGAGGTCTGGGGCCAACGTCCTGACTTTC. Using reference TRBV28 and TRBJ2-6 for the parts outside the CDR3, the full variable domain is DVKVTQSSRYLVKRTGEKVFLECVQDMDHENMFWYRQDPGLGLRLIYFSYDVKMKEKGDIPEGYSVSREKKERFSLILESASTNQTSMYLCSSRSRPGRSGANVLTFGAGSRLTVL.

In this sample, this clonotype turned up many times. The genes are TRBV7-9 and TRBJ2-6; possible D gene TRBD1, 5 bases. Germline V gene data show CDR1 as SEHNR and CDR2 as FQNEAQ (reference sequence). V dropped 0 bases and J dropped 1 base, with 10 bases sitting between them. The CDR3 extends over 17 amino acids. The CDR3 protein is CASSLATGVSGANVLTF. For the CDR3, the DNA is TGTGCCAGCAGCTTAGCCACAGGTGTTTCTGGGGCCAACGTCCTGACTTTC. Full variable domain (rest looked up from reference TRBV7-9 and TRBJ2-6): DTGVSQNPRHKITKRGQNVTFRCDPISEHNRLYWYRQTLGQGPEFLTYFQNEAQLEKSRLLSDRFSAERPKGSFSTLEIQRTEQGDSAMYLCASSLATGVSGANVLTFGAGSRLTVL.

This clonotype was found many times. This chain connects TRBV5-1 to TRBJ2-3, with a tentative D call TRBD1 (7 bases). CDR3 size: 16 residues. V lost 4 bases to trimming and J lost 2 bases, with 17 bases between them. Germline V lookup: CDR1 SGHRS, CDR2 YFSETQ. The CDR3 nucleotides read TGCGCCAGCAGCCTCCAGGGGGGACATACCACAGATACGCAGTATTTT. It translates to CASSLQGGHTTDTQYF.

This chain joins TRBV6-5 and TRBJ2-2, with D tentatively TRBD2 (6 bases). This CDR3 contains 12 residues. From germline, CDR1 is MNHEY and CDR2 SVGAGI. V shed 8 bases and J shed 6 bases, with 10 bases lying between them. This CDR3 reads CASARLAGELFF. CDR3 nucleotide sequence: TGTGCCAGCGCCCGACTAGCCGGGGAGCTGTTTTTT.

There are many counts of this clonotype. This chain links TRBV6-1 with TRBJ2-7, with TRBD1 as a possible D gene (5 bases). This CDR3 region has 14 residues. The V gene lost 6 bases and the J gene lost 4 bases, with 16 bases spanning the gap. In germline, CDR1 is MNHNS, CDR2 SASEGT. Written as DNA, the CDR3 is TGTGCCAGCAGCAAGCTTACAGGATTGTACGAGCAGTACTTC. Translating it yields CASSKLTGLYEQYF.

This clonotype appeared a few times. The gene calls are TRBV4-2 and TRBJ2-5; perhaps D is TRBD1 or TRBD2 (6 bases each). V lost 1 base to trimming and J lost 3 bases, with 15 bases between them. The CDR3 runs to 16 residues. Germline values: CDR1 LGHNA, CDR2 YNFKEQ. The CDR3 DNA sequence: TGTGCCAGCAGCCAAGGCGTCCAAAGGGGGGAAGAGACCCAGTACTTC. It codes for CASSQGVQRGEETQYF.

The rearrangement joins TRBV20-1 to TRBJ2-4, with D maybe TRBD2 (7 bases). Trimming shortened V by 6 bases and J by 6 bases, and 18 bases separated the two germline ends. The V gene's germline CDR1 is DFQATT and CDR2 SNEGSKA (reference sequence). The CDR3 consists of 14 residues. The CDR3 DNA reads TGCAGTGCCCCACGCCCGGGGGGCACAAACATTCAGTACTTC. Its protein is CSAPRPGGTNIQYF.

This clonotype came up a few times. The chain couples TRBV4-2 to TRBJ2-7; TRBD2 is a possible D gene (5 bases). V lost 1 base, J lost 7 bases, and 8 bases lay in between. The CDR3 sequence is 12 residues long. Germline lookup yields CDR1 LGHNA and CDR2 YNFKEQ. CDR3: CASSQGRREQYF. The DNA of the CDR3 is TGTGCCAGCAGCCAAGGGAGGAGGGAGCAGTACTTC.